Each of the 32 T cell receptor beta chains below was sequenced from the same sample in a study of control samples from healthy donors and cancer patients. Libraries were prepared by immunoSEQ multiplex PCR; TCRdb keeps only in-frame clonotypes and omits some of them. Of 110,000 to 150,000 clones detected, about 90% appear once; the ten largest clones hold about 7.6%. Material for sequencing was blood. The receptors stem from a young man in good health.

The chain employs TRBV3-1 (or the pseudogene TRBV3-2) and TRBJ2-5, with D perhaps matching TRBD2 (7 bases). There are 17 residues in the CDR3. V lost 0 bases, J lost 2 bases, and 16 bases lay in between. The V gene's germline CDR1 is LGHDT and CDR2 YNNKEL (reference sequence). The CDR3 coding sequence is TGTGCCAGCAGCCAAGATGTTGCGGGGGCTCCACAAGAGACCCAGTACTTC. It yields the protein CASSQDVAGAPQETQYF.

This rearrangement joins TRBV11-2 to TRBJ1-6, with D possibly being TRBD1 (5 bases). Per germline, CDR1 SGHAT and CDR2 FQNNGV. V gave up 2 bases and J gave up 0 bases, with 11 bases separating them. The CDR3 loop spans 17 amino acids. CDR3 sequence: CASSLLGTFSYNSPLHF. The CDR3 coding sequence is TGTGCCAGCAGCTTACTAGGGACCTTCTCCTATAATTCACCCCTCCACTTT.

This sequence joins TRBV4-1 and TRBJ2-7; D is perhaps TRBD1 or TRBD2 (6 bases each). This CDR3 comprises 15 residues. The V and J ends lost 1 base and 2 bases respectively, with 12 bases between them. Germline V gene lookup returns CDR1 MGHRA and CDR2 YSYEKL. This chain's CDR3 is CASSQAAGEAYEQYF. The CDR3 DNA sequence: TGCGCCAGCAGCCAAGCGGCAGGGGAGGCCTACGAGCAGTACTTC.

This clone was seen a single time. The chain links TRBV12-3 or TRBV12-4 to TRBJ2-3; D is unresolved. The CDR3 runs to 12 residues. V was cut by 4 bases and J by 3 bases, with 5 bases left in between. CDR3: CASSYFTDTQYF. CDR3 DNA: TGTGCCAGCAGTTATTTTACAGATACGCAGTATTTT.

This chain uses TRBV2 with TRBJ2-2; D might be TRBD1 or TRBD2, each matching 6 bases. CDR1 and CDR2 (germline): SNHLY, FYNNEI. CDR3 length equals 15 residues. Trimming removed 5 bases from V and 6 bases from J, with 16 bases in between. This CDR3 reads CASSWPEGEAGELFF. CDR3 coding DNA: TGTGCCAGCAGTTGGCCCGAGGGGGAGGCCGGGGAGCTGTTTTTT.

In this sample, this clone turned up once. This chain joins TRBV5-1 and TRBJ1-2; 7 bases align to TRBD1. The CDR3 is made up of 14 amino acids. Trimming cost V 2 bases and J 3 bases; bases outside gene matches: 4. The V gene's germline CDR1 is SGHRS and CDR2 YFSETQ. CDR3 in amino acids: CASSFNRGDYGYTF. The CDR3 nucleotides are TGCGCCAGCAGCTTTAACAGGGGAGACTATGGCTACACCTTC.

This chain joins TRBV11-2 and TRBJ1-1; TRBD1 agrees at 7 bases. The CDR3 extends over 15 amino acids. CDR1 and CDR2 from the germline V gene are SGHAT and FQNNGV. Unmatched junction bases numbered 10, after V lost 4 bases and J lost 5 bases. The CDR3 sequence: CASSSKGGGRTEAFF. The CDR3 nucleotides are TGTGCCAGCAGCTCTAAGGGAGGGGGCAGGACTGAAGCTTTCTTT.

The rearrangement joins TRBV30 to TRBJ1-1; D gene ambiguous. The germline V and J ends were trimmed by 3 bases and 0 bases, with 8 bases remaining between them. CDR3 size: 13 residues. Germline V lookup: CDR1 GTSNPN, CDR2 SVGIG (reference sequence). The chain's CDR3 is CAWRWDMNTEAFF. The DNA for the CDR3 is TGTGCCTGGAGGTGGGATATGAACACTGAAGCTTTCTTT.

CDR3 in amino acids: CASSLSRGPDTQYF. Here the CDR3 DNA reads TGTGCCAGCAGCTTATCCCGTGGGCCAGATACGCAGTATTTT. The genes are TRBV7-9 and TRBJ2-3; no clear D. The CDR3 extends over 14 amino acids. Trimming removed 2 bases from V and 4 bases from J, with 10 bases in between. The V gene's germline CDR1 is SEHNR and CDR2 FQNEAQ (reference sequence).

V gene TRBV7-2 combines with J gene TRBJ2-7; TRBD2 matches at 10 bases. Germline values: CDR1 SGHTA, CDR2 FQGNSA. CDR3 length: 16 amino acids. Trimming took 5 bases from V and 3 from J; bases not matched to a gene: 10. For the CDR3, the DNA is TGTGCCAGCAGCCCACCCGCTTGGACTAGCGGCTACGAGCAGTACTTC. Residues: CASSPPAWTSGYEQYF.

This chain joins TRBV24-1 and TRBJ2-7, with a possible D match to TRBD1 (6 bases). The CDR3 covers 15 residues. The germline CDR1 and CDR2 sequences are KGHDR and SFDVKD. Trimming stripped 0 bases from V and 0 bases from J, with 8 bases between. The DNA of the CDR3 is TGTGCCACCAGTGATTTGGACAGGCCCTCCTACGAGCAGTACTTC. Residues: CATSDLDRPSYEQYF.

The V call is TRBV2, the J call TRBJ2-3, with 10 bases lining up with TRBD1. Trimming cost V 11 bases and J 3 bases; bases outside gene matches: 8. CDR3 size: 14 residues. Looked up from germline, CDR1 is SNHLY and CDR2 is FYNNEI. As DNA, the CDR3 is TGTGCCGCGGGCGGGGACAGGGGAACAGATACGCAGTATTTT. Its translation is CAAGGDRGTDTQYF. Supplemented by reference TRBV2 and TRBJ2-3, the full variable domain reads EPEVTQTPSHQVTQMGQEVILRCVPISNHLYFYWYRQILGQKVEFLVSFYNNEISEKSEIFDDQFSVERPDGSNFTLKIRSTKLEDSAMYFCAAGGDRGTDTQYFGPGTRLTVL.

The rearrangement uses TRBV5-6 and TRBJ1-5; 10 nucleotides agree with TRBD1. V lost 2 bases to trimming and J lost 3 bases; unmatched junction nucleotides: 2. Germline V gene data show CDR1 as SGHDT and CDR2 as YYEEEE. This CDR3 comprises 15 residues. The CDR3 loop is CASSLGTGVNQPQHF. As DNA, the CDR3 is TGTGCCAGCAGCTTAGGGACAGGGGTCAATCAGCCCCAGCATTTT.

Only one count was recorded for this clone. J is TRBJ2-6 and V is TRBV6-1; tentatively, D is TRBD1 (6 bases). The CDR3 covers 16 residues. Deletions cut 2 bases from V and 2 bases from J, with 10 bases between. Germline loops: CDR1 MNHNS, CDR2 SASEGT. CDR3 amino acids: CASSEISGAGANVLTF. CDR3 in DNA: TGTGCCAGCAGTGAAATTTCAGGGGCTGGGGCCAACGTCCTGACTTTC.

The DNA for the CDR3 is TGCGCCAGCAGCCAAGTTGGAGCCCAGTACTTC. It translates to CASSQVGAQYF. The V gene is TRBV4-1, the J gene TRBJ2-5; D unclear. Germline V gene lookup returns CDR1 MGHRA and CDR2 YSYEKL. Trimming left V 1 base short and J 9 bases short, with 6 bases between. This CDR3 comprises 11 residues.

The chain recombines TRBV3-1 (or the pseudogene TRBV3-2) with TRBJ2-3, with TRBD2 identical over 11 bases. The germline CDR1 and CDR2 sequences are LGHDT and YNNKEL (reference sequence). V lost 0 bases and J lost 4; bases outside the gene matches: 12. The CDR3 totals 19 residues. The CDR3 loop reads CASSQDKVSGGAGADTQYF. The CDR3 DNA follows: TGTGCCAGCAGCCAAGATAAGGTTAGCGGGGGGGCCGGCGCAGATACGCAGTATTTT.

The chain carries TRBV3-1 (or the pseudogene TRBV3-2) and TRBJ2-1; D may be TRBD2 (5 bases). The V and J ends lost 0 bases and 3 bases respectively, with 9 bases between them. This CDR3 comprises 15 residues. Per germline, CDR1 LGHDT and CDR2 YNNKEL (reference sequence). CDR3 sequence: CASSQEGGYYNEQFF. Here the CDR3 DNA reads TGTGCCAGCAGCCAAGAAGGCGGGTACTACAATGAGCAGTTCTTC.

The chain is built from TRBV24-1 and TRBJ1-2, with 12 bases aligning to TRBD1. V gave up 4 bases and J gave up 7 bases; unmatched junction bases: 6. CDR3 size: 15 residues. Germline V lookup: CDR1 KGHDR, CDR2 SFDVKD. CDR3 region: CATSDGTGGLGGYTF. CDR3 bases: TGTGCCACCAGTGACGGGACAGGGGGCCTAGGTGGCTACACCTTC.

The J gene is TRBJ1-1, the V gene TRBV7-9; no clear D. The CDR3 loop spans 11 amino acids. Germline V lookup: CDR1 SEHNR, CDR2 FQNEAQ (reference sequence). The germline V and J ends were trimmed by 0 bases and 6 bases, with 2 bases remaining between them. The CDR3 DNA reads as TGTGCCAGCAGCTTAGCTCCTGAAGCTTTCTTT. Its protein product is CASSLAPEAFF.

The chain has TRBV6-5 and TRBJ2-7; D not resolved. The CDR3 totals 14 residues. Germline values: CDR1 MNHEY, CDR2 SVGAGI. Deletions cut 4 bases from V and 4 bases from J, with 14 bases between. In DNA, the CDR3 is TGTGCCAGCAGTTCGGGTGCGAAACTGTACGAGCAGTACTTC. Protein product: CASSSGAKLYEQYF.

The CDR3 region has the DNA TGTGCCAGCAGCGGACAGGGCCCCCCACTCCTCGAGCAGTACTTC. It translates to CASSGQGPPLLEQYF. The chain links TRBV7-9 to TRBJ2-7; TRBD1 agrees at 8 bases. With V trimmed by 5 bases and J by 6 bases, 12 bases remained unmatched. The CDR3 extends over 15 amino acids. CDR1 and CDR2 from the germline V gene are SEHNR and FQNEAQ (reference sequence).

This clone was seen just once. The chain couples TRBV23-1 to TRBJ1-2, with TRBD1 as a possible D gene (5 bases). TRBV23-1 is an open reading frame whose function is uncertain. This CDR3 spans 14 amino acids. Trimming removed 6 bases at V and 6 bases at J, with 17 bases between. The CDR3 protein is CASSQPGHENGYTF. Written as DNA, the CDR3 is TGCGCCAGCAGCCAACCGGGGCACGAAAATGGCTACACCTTC.

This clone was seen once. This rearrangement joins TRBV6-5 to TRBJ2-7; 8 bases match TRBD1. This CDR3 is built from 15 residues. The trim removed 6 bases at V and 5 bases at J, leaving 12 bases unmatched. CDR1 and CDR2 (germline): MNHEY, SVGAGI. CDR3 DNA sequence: TGTGCCAGCAGCCTTTCCGGGACAGGTATCGACGAGCAGTACTTC. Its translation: CASSLSGTGIDEQYF.

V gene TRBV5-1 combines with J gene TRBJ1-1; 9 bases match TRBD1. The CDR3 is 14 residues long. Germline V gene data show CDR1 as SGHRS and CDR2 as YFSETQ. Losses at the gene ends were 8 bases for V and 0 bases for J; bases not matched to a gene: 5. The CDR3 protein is CASNRDRVNTEAFF. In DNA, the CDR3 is TGCGCCAGTAACCGGGACAGGGTGAACACTGAAGCTTTCTTT. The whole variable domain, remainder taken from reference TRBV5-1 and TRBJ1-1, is KAGVTQTPRYLIKTRGQQVTLSCSPISGHRSVSWYQQTPGQGLQFLFEYFSETQRNKGNFPGRFSGRQFSNSRSEMNVSTLELGDSALYLCASNRDRVNTEAFFGQGTRLTVV.

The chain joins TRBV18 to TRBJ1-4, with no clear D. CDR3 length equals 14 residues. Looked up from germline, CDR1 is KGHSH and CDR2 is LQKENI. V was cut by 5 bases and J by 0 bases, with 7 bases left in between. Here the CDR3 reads CASSTVATNEKLFF. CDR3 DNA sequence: TGTGCCAGCTCAACAGTTGCAACTAATGAAAAACTGTTTTTT. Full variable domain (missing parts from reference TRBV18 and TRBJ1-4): NAGVMQNPRHLVRRRGQEARLRCSPMKGHSHVYWYRQLPEEGLKFMVYLQKENIIDESGMPKERFSAEFPKEGPSILRIQQVVRGDSAAYFCASSTVATNEKLFFGSGTQLSVL.

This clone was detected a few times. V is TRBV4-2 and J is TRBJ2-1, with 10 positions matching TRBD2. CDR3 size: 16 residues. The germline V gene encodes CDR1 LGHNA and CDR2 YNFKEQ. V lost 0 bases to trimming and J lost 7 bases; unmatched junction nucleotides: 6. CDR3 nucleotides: TGTGCCAGCAGCCAAGATCCACTAGCGGGGTGGAATGAGCAGTTCTTC. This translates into CASSQDPLAGWNEQFF.

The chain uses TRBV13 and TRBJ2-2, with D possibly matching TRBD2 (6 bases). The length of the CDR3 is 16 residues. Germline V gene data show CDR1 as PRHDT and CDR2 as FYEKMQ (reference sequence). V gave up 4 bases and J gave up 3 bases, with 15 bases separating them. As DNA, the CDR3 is TGTGCCAGCAGCTCCCTCCAGATAGCGGACACCGGGGAGCTGTTTTTT. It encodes CASSSLQIADTGELFF.

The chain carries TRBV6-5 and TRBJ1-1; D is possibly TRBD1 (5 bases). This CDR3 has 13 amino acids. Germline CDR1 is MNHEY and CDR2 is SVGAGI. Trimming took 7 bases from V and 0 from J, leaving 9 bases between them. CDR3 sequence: CASMGLVNTEAFF. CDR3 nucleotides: TGTGCCAGCATGGGACTCGTGAACACTGAAGCTTTCTTT.

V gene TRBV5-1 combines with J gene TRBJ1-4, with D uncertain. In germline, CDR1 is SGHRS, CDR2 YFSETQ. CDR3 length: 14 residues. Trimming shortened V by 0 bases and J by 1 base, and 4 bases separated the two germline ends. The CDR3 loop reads CASSLDRTNEKLFF. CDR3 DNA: TGCGCCAGCAGCTTGGACCGAACTAATGAAAAACTGTTTTTT.

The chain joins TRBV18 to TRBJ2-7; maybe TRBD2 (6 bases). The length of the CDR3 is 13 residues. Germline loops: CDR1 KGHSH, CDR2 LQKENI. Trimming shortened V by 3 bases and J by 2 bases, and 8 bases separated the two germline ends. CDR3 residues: CASSPWRAYEQYF. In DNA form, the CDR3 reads TGTGCCAGCTCACCCTGGAGGGCCTACGAGCAGTACTTC.

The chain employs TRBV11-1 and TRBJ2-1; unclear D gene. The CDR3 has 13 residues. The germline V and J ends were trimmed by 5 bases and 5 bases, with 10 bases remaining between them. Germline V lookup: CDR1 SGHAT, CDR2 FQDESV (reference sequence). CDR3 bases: TGTGCCAGCAGCGCCACCCCCAACAATGAGCAGTTCTTC. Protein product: CASSATPNNEQFF.

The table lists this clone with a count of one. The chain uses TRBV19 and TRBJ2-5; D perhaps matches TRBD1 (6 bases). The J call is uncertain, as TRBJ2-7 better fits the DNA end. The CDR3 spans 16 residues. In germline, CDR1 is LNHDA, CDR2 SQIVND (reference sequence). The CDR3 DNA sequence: TGTGCCAGTAGTAATTACAGGGTAGGGGGAACCTACGAGCAGTACTTC. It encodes CASSNYRVGGTYEQYF.